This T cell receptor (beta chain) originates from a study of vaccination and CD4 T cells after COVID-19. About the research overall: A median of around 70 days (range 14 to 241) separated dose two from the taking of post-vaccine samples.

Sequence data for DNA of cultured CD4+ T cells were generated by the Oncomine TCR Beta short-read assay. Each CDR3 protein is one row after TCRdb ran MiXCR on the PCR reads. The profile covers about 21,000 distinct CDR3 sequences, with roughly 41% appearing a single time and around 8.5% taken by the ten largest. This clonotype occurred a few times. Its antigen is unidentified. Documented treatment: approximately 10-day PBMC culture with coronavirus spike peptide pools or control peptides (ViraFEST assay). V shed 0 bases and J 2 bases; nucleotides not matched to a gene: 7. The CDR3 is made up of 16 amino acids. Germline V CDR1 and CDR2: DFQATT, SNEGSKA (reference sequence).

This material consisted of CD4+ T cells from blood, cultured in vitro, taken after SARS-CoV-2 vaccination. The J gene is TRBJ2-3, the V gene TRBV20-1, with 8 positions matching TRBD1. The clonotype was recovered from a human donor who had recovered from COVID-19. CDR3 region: CSARDARGLYTDTQYF. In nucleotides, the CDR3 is TGCAGTGCTAGAGATGCCAGGGGGCTTTACACAGATACGCAGTATTTT.